The clone carrying this TCR beta chain turned up a few times. What it binds is not known. Sample barcodes and UMIs were carried by the TCR alpha and TCR beta cDNA libraries that 5'RACE generated with constant-segment primers. TCRdb processed the 5' RACE reads anew with MiXCR; each CDR3 protein has one entry. This sample carries about 140,000 distinct CDR3 sequences, more than 13% of them seen once, and the ten largest clones take more than 25%. The sample is drawn from a study of T-cell memory formation after mild COVID-19. About the research overall: Each donor largely had its own TCR clusters.

Overall study results and limits: Day 15 to 85 contracting clones showed balanced CD4/CD8; later expanders leaned CD4+. Pre-infection memory held some responding clones, suggesting pre-existing cross-reactive T cells responded.

Trimming cost V 1 base and J 4 bases; bases outside gene matches: 5. Germline CDR1 is LGHNA and CDR2 is YSLEER. The CDR3 runs to 16 residues. This receptor was taken from an adult woman who had mild COVID-19 (a few samples of this study predate the infection). Cell type and time point are not known. V and J are TRBV4-3 and TRBJ2-2; TRBD2 matches 8 bases. Material: PBMCs or a T cell subset sorted from them (not recorded which). CDR3 in DNA: TGCGCCAGCAGCCAAGTGGTACTAGCGGTCACCGGGGAGCTGTTTTTT. It codes for CASSQVVLAVTGELFF.